The 26 T cell receptor beta chains below were found in one sample sequenced in a study of identical twins' blood T cells. Each CDR3 protein gets one entry after TCRdb re-called the 5' RACE reads with MiXCR. The table includes 350,000 to 400,000 distinct CDR3 sequences, roughly 28% detected once. The sequenced sample was PBMCs. These receptors came from a woman between 18 and 55 years old in good health.

The gene calls are TRBV20-1 and TRBJ2-1; D gene uncertain. Germline loops: CDR1 DFQATT, CDR2 SNEGSKA (reference sequence). The CDR3 length is 12 residues. Trimming took off 5 bases at V and 8 bases at J, with 13 bases between the two ends. This CDR3 reads CSASDKNDEQFF. For the CDR3, the DNA is TGCAGTGCTTCTGACAAGAATGATGAGCAGTTCTTC.

This clonotype occurred many times. The chain recombines TRBV12-3 or TRBV12-4 with TRBJ1-1, with D possibly TRBD1 on 6 matching bases. V was trimmed by 6 bases and J by 7 bases, leaving 24 bases between them. This CDR3 has 16 residues. As DNA, the CDR3 is TGTGCCAGCAGACCCTATCGGGGCACAGGGTACGATGAAGCTTTCTTT. Translation gives CASRPYRGTGYDEAFF.

This clonotype was counted between two and nine times. The gene calls are TRBV3-1 and TRBJ1-1; TRBD1 agrees at 8 bases. Per the germline V gene, CDR1 is LGHDT and CDR2 is YNNKEL (reference sequence). The CDR3 consists of 13 residues. J lost 12 bases, V lost 1 base, and 7 bases had no gene match. The CDR3 here is CASSQASGGASFF. The CDR3 DNA reads as TGTGCCAGCAGCCAAGCCTCAGGGGGCGCATCTTTCTTT.

For this clonotype: A much bigger clone sits one base away, suggesting this may be a read error. The genes are TRBV20-1 and TRBJ1-2; D is possibly TRBD1 (5 bases). CDR1 is DFQATT and CDR2 is SNEGSKA in the germline V gene (reference sequence). The CDR3 has 12 amino acids. The CDR3 region is CGSRAYNYGYTF. Written as DNA, the CDR3 is TGCGGAAGCAGGGCGTATAACTATGGCTACACCTTC.

This chain connects TRBV7-8 to TRBJ1-5; no clear D gene. The CDR3 runs 15 residues. CDR1 SGHVS and CDR2 FQNEAQ come from the germline V gene. Trimming pared 5 bases from V and 6 bases from J, leaving 17 bases between. The CDR3 nucleotides read TGTGCCAGCAGCCCACCAACATGGGAGCGTCAGCCCCAGCATTTT. This encodes CASSPPTWERQPQHF. Full variable domain (outside the CDR3, taken from reference TRBV7-8 and TRBJ1-5): GAGVSQSPRYKVAKRGQDVALRCDPISGHVSLFWYQQALGQGPEFLTYFQNEAQLDKSGLPSDRFFAERPEGSVSTLKIQRTQQEDSAVYLCASSPPTWERQPQHFGDGTRLSIL.

The sample holds a few counts of this clonotype. This chain uses TRBV3-1 with TRBJ2-1, with a weak D call TRBD2 (6 bases). Germline CDR1 LGHDT, CDR2 YNNKEL (reference sequence). The CDR3 has 17 residues. With 1 base removed from V and 0 bases from J, the gap between germline ends came to 13 bases. The CDR3 loop is CASSQAVWGDSYNEQFF. In DNA, the CDR3 is TGTGCCAGCAGCCAAGCTGTCTGGGGGGACTCCTACAATGAGCAGTTCTTC.

The genes are TRBV5-1 and TRBJ2-7; a possible D gene is TRBD2 (6 bases). V was pared by 4 bases and J by 4 bases, with 12 bases between. The CDR3 has 13 residues. Germline V gene data show CDR1 as SGHRS and CDR2 as YFSETQ. The CDR3 sequence: CASSPGEAYEQYF. CDR3 DNA: TGCGCCAGCAGCCCGGGGGAGGCGTACGAGCAGTACTTC.

The chain links TRBV7-9 to TRBJ1-2; the D is unclear. Germline V lookup: CDR1 SEHNR, CDR2 FQNEAQ (reference sequence). Trimming pared 1 base from V and 7 bases from J, leaving 4 bases between. CDR3 length: 11 amino acids. CDR3 residues: CASSLEVGYTF. CDR3 coding DNA: TGTGCCAGCAGCTTAGAAGTTGGCTACACCTTC.

In this sample, this clonotype turned up a few times. The rearrangement joins TRBV27 to TRBJ1-1; 8 nucleotides match TRBD1. V trimming: 7 bases; J trimming: 7 bases; junction bases outside the gene matches: 5. CDR3 length: 12 amino acids. CDR1 and CDR2 (germline): MNHEY, SMNVEV (reference sequence). The CDR3 loop reads CASIKGQGEAFF. DNA for the CDR3: TGTGCCAGCATCAAAGGACAGGGTGAAGCTTTCTTT.

Details on this clonotype: Given a much more abundant clone one base away, this may be a read error. This chain connects TRBV12-3 or TRBV12-4 to TRBJ1-2, with a weak D call TRBD1 (5 bases). CDR3 length: 13 residues. The CDR3 loop reads CAISPDSYYGYTF. CDR3 nucleotides: TGTGCCATCAGTCCAGACAGTTACTATGGCTACACCTTC.

The J gene is TRBJ2-2, the V gene TRBV11-2, with TRBD1 identical over 7 bases. The V gene's germline CDR1 is SGHAT and CDR2 FQNNGV. The V gene end was trimmed by 1 base and the J gene end by 6 bases; junction bases not matched to a gene: 8. This CDR3 spans 16 amino acids. In DNA, the CDR3 is TGTGCCAGCAGCTTAGCCTTGGACAGGCGAGCCGGGGAGCTGTTTTTT. This codes for CASSLALDRRAGELFF.

The V and J genes are TRBV5-8 and TRBJ2-4; TRBD1 might be the D (5 bases). The germline V and J ends were trimmed by 4 bases and 7 bases, with 15 bases remaining between them. The length of the CDR3 is 14 residues. Germline CDR1 is SGHTS and CDR2 is YDEGEE. The CDR3 sequence: CASSPWTYRNIQYF. CDR3 DNA sequence: TGTGCCAGCAGCCCATGGACATATCGTAACATTCAGTACTTC.

V gene TRBV27 combines with J gene TRBJ1-1, with D uncertain. Germline-derived CDR1 and CDR2 are MNHEY and SMNVEV (reference sequence). The CDR3 has 14 amino acids. The V end lost 4 bases, the J end lost 1 base, and 10 bases lay between the germline ends. CDR3 DNA sequence: TGTGCCAGCAGTTCCCACAGCGGGAACACTGAAGCTTTCTTT. Its protein is CASSSHSGNTEAFF.

The chain combines TRBV29-1 with TRBJ1-5; D unclear. This CDR3 is 12 amino acids long. The germline V gene encodes CDR1 SQVTM and CDR2 ANQGSEA. V was pared by 6 bases and J by 2 bases, with 8 bases between. The CDR3 here is CSVGSGNQPQHF. The CDR3 region has the DNA TGCAGCGTAGGGTCGGGCAATCAGCCCCAGCATTTT.

This clonotype was picked up a small number of times. The chain employs TRBV20-1 and TRBJ1-2, with D unclear. Germline V lookup: CDR1 DFQATT, CDR2 SNEGSKA (reference sequence). Trimming shortened V by 0 bases and J by 8 bases, and 7 bases separated the two germline ends. This CDR3 has 11 residues. CDR3 in amino acids: CSARDYAGYTF. The CDR3 DNA reads TGCAGTGCTAGAGATTACGCCGGCTACACCTTC.

V and J are TRBV29-1 and TRBJ1-1; D might be TRBD1 (6 bases). Per the germline V gene, CDR1 is SQVTM and CDR2 is ANQGSEA. V lost 5 bases and J lost 4, with 11 bases in between. The CDR3 extends over 12 amino acids. In DNA form, the CDR3 reads TGCAGCGTTCACAGGGTAGTCACTGAAGCTTTCTTT. Encoded protein: CSVHRVVTEAFF.

The chain joins TRBV23-1 to TRBJ1-2; D is perhaps TRBD1 (6 bases). Being an ORF, TRBV23-1 has a function that is uncertain. V was shortened by 8 bases and J by 8 bases, with 21 bases between the two germline ends. This CDR3 has 14 amino acids. The CDR3: CASGPPRDNEGYTF. As DNA, the CDR3 is TGCGCCAGCGGCCCTCCACGGGACAATGAAGGCTACACCTTC.

Of note for this clonotype: One junction end does not reproduce the germline sequence, and a read error may be involved. The chain joins TRBV20-1 to TRBJ1-1; D is undetermined. Germline CDR1 DFQATT, CDR2 SNEGSKA (reference sequence). The CDR3 sequence is 13 residues long. The CDR3 is CSASVLMNTEDFF. The DNA for the CDR3 is TGCAGTGCTAGCGTCCTGATGAACACTGAAGATTTCTTT.

This clonotype was observed a few times. CDR3 sequence reads: CSARKIRSGAFF. The CDR3 nucleotides are TGCAGTGCTAGGAAGATAAGGAGCGGGGCTTTCTTT. The chain joins TRBV20-1 to TRBJ1-1; the D is unclear. This CDR3 region has 12 residues. Germline V gene lookup returns CDR1 DFQATT and CDR2 SNEGSKA (reference sequence). V was pared by 3 bases and J by 11 bases, with 16 bases between.

V gene TRBV5-6 combines with J gene TRBJ1-1; D is ambiguous. The CDR3 has 14 amino acids. V dropped 7 bases and J dropped 1 base, with 14 bases sitting between them. Per germline, CDR1 SGHDT and CDR2 YYEEEE. The CDR3 nucleotides are TGTGCCAGCCTCGCCGGGGTTGGGAACACTGAAGCTTTCTTT. This encodes CASLAGVGNTEAFF. The full variable domain, completed using reference TRBV5-6 and TRBJ1-1, is DAGVTQSPTHLIKTRGQQVTLRCSPKSGHDTVSWYQQALGQGPQFIFQYYEEEERQRGNFPDRFSGHQFPNYSSELNVNALLLGDSALYLCASLAGVGNTEAFFGQGTRLTVV.

The chain employs TRBV6-5 and TRBJ1-1, with unresolved D. CDR3 length: 14 amino acids. CDR1 and CDR2 from the germline V gene are MNHEY and SVGAGI. Trimming removed 5 bases from V and 5 bases from J, with 15 bases in between. CDR3 loop: CASSKERGLTEAFF. The CDR3 nucleotides are TGTGCCAGCAGTAAAGAACGGGGTTTGACTGAAGCTTTCTTT.

This clonotype was detected a few times. The gene calls are TRBV5-1 and TRBJ1-1; D gene ambiguous. The germline CDR1 and CDR2 sequences are SGHRS and YFSETQ. CDR3 size: 15 residues. Trimming left V 4 bases short and J 3 bases short, with 16 bases between. The CDR3 region is CASSHDLSYYTEAFF. For the CDR3, the DNA is TGCGCCAGCAGCCATGACTTGTCCTACTACACTGAAGCTTTCTTT.

The chain has TRBV7-2 and TRBJ2-3; either TRBD1 or TRBD2 may fit D (5 bases each). With 6 bases removed from V and 1 base from J, the gap between germline ends came to 14 bases. Germline CDR1 is SGHTA and CDR2 is FQGNSA. The CDR3 totals 15 residues. The DNA for the CDR3 is TGTGCCAGCAGAAGTGGGGGAAGGGGCACAGATACGCAGTATTTT. Amino acid sequence: CASRSGGRGTDTQYF.

This clonotype was seen a few times. V and J are TRBV29-1 and TRBJ2-2; no firm D call. The CDR3 consists of 14 residues. The V gene's germline CDR1 is SQVTM and CDR2 ANQGSEA. Trimming took 4 bases from V and 0 from J, leaving 9 bases between them. The CDR3, as DNA: TGCAGCGTTGCCACAACAGCGAACACCGGGGAGCTGTTTTTT. Translating it yields CSVATTANTGELFF.

Only a few counts were recorded for this clonotype. V is TRBV6-2 or TRBV6-3 and J is TRBJ2-2; D gene uncertain. CDR3 length: 14 amino acids. V lost 4 bases and J lost 1, with 7 bases in between. The germline V gene has CDR1 MNHEY and CDR2 SVGEGT. The CDR3 sequence: CASSLAWNTGELFF. The CDR3 nucleotides are TGTGCCAGCAGTTTAGCTTGGAACACCGGGGAGCTGTTTTTT.

The genes are TRBV5-1 and TRBJ2-1; D possibly corresponds to TRBD1 (7 bases). Per germline, CDR1 SGHRS and CDR2 YFSETQ. The CDR3 totals 15 residues. The ends were cut back, 7 bases at V and 3 bases at J, with 17 bases in the middle. CDR3 sequence: CASFQGGFDYNEQFF. In DNA, the CDR3 is TGCGCCAGCTTTCAGGGGGGTTTCGACTACAATGAGCAGTTCTTC.